This T cell receptor (beta chain) was sequenced for a study of blood T cell repertoires in COVID-19. Background on the study: In each case, the material was cDNA or gDNA derived from T cells, B-cell-depleted T cells, or PBMCs.

In this sample, this clone turned up once. Generated by immunoSEQ multiplex PCR, the TCRdb table keeps only in-frame clones and is missing some. The table records fewer than 90,000 clones, about 74% of them present only once. Sequences were obtained from peripheral blood. The sequence came from a human donor in a cohort sampled during active COVID-19.

CDR3 residues: CASSLSGRAGELFF. The CDR3 DNA sequence: TGTGCCAGCAGCTTGTCTGGGCGGGCCGGGGAGCTGTTTTTT. V gene TRBV7-3 combines with J gene TRBJ2-2, with a possible D match to TRBD2 (5 bases). V lost 3 bases and J 6 bases, leaving 11 bases between the germline ends. Germline CDR1 SGHTA, CDR2 FQGTGA. The CDR3 runs to 14 residues.